Listed below are T cell receptor beta chains from one sample, sequenced in a study of CD8 T cells in ankylosing spondylitis. TCRdb called the 5' RACE reads again in MiXCR, with one record for every CDR3 protein. The sample lists about 800,000 distinct CDR3 sequences; roughly 10% were seen once. The sample comprised blood, either unsorted or a sorted T cell fraction (not recorded which). All receptors derive from a male donor with ankylosing spondylitis. CDR3s include the opening cysteine and the closing phenylalanine or tryptophan. A D gene is named only where the DNA matches it firmly. Some rows have no size entry. The others give once, few or many, or a class for an expanded clone.

CDR3 length,V gene,J gene,clone size,D gene,CDR3 protein,CDR3 DNA
14,TRBV12-3/TRBV12-4,TRBJ2-7,many,.,CASSFEYQGYEQYF,TGTGCCAGCAGTTTCGAGTATCAGGGGTACGAGCAGTACTTC
13,TRBV5-1,TRBJ2-2,few,.,CASSAGNTGELFF,TGCGCCAGCAGCGCCGGGAACACCGGGGAGCTGTTTTTT
12,TRBV5-1,TRBJ2-7,many,.,CASSDRDYEQYF,TGCGCCAGCAGCGACCGGGACTACGAGCAGTACTTC
13,TRBV15,TRBJ2-3,.,.,CATSRDEGDTQYF,TGTGCCACCAGCAGAGATGAGGGGGATACGCAGTATTTT
15,TRBV5-1,TRBJ2-3,few,.,CASSLGGHSTDTQYF,TGCGCCAGCAGCCTCGGAGGGCATAGCACAGATACGCAGTATTTT
13,TRBV5-5,TRBJ2-7,many,.,CASSSRGQYEQYF,TGTGCCAGCAGCTCACGAGGACAGTACGAGCAGTACTTC
15,TRBV20-1,TRBJ2-7,few,.,CSARDTRGSSYEQYF,TGCAGTGCTAGAGATACTAGAGGGAGCTCCTACGAGCAGTACTTC
16,TRBV7-2,TRBJ1-4,many,.,CASSLRGAGTNEKLFF,TGTGCCAGCAGCTTACGCGGGGCAGGCACTAATGAAAAACTGTTTTTT
14,TRBV5-5,TRBJ2-7,.,.,CASSSLQVSYEQYF,TGTGCCAGCAGCTCGTTACAGGTCTCCTACGAGCAGTACTTC
15,TRBV7-3,TRBJ1-1,few,.,CASSFGIIGGTEAFF,TGTGCCAGCAGCTTCGGGATAATCGGAGGGACTGAAGCTTTCTTT
16,TRBV11-2,TRBJ2-2,.,TRBD2,CASSSSGGPGTGELFF,TGTGCCAGCAGCTCTAGCGGGGGGCCAGGCACCGGGGAGCTGTTTTTT
20,TRBV6-2/TRBV6-3,TRBJ1-2,.,.,CASSYSRRTQRRAINYGYTF,TGTGCCAGCAGTTACTCAAGAAGAACCCAAAGGAGGGCTATCAACTATGGCTACACCTTC
15,TRBV6-2/TRBV6-3,TRBJ1-2,.,.,CASRPLRTANYGYTF,TGTGCCAGCAGACCCTTAAGGACGGCTAATTATGGCTACACCTTC
14,TRBV4-1,TRBJ1-5,.,.,CASSQEGEGQPQHF,TGCGCCAGCAGCCAAGAAGGGGAGGGTCAGCCCCAGCATTTT
15,TRBV6-2/TRBV6-3,TRBJ2-1,.,.,CASSLATASYNEQFF,TGTGCCAGCAGTTTGGCGACAGCCTCCTACAATGAGCAGTTCTTC
11,TRBV6-5,TRBJ1-1,many,.,CASRAGLGAFF,TGTGCCAGCAGGGCAGGGCTGGGGGCTTTCTTT
12,TRBV10-3,TRBJ2-1,.,.,CAIQGTHNEQFF,TGTGCCATCCAGGGGACTCACAATGAGCAGTTCTTC
16,TRBV7-3,TRBJ2-1,.,.,CASSLKPDSSYNEQFF,TGTGCCAGCAGCTTAAAACCGGACAGCTCCTACAATGAGCAGTTCTTC
15,TRBV9,TRBJ2-6,few,.,CASSVGRLGANVLTF,TGTGCCAGCAGCGTAGGGCGGTTGGGGGCCAACGTCCTGACTTTC
14,TRBV12-3/TRBV12-4,TRBJ2-7,.,.,CASSFQGGGYEQYF,TGTGCCAGCAGTTTCCAGGGGGGGGGCTACGAGCAGTACTTC
12,TRBV7-2,TRBJ2-2,.,.,CASSLKPGELFF,TGTGCCAGCAGCTTAAAGCCGGGGGAGCTGTTTTTT
15,TRBV5-1,TRBJ2-2,few,.,CASSAGTVNTGELFF,TGCGCCAGCAGCGCCGGGACCGTAAACACCGGGGAGCTGTTTTTT
16,TRBV7-3,TRBJ2-3,.,.,CASSLRGGSRRDTQYF,TGTGCCAGCAGCTTAAGGGGGGGCTCGCGGAGAGATACGCAGTATTTT
16,TRBV9,TRBJ2-5,.,.,CASSPRDKPSVVGQYF,TGTGCCAGCAGCCCTAGGGACAAGCCTAGCGTAGTGGGCCAGTACTTC
16,TRBV18,TRBJ2-5,few,TRBD1,CASSPPPVDREETQYF,TGTGCCAGCTCACCGCCACCTGTAGACAGGGAAGAGACCCAGTACTTC
13,TRBV30,TRBJ1-6,many,.,CALQGSMHSPLHF,TGTGCCTTACAGGGATCGATGCATTCACCCCTCCACTTT
16,TRBV7-2,TRBJ1-5,.,.,CASSPQKGVLNQPQHF,TGTGCCAGCAGCCCTCAAAAGGGGGTACTAAATCAGCCCCAGCATTTT
15,TRBV11-1,TRBJ1-4,few,.,CASSSLGASGEKLFF,TGTGCCAGCAGCTCCTTGGGGGCGTCAGGTGAAAAACTGTTTTTT
14,TRBV20-1,TRBJ2-1,.,.,CSANRDLYYNEQFF,TGCAGTGCAAACAGGGACTTGTACTACAATGAGCAGTTCTTC
15,TRBV24-1,TRBJ2-3,.,TRBD2,CATSNSGRSTDTQYF,TGTGCCACCAGTAATAGCGGGAGGTCCACAGATACGCAGTATTTT
12,TRBV30,TRBJ1-4,.,.,CAWGGRQPKLFF,TGTGCCTGGGGTGGGCGGCAGCCAAAACTGTTTTTT
13,TRBV11-2,TRBJ1-1,.,.,CASRLDGHTEAFF,TGTGCCAGCAGGCTCGACGGCCACACTGAAGCTTTCTTT